The 25 T cell receptor beta chains below all came from one sample that was sequenced in a study of blood T cells in healthy people across ages. A second PCR, run for roughly 7 to 11 cycles, used a sample-barcoded 5' primer plus a J-beta primer mix. TCRdb ran MiXCR on the 5' RACE reads and lists one entry per CDR3 protein. Among 550,000 to 750,000 distinct CDR3 sequences listed, under 25% were seen once. Material: blood. The receptors shown here come from a man between 65 and 85 years old in good health.

The CDR3 region has the DNA TGCAGCGTTGAAGATGTAAGGGGGGGGATCTATGGCTACACCTTC. As protein: CSVEDVRGGIYGYTF. The V and J genes are TRBV29-1 and TRBJ1-2, with a possible D match to TRBD1 (6 bases). V lost 0 bases and J lost 4, with 15 bases in between. This CDR3 spans 15 amino acids. The germline V gene encodes CDR1 SQVTM and CDR2 ANQGSEA.

The chain has TRBV7-8 and TRBJ2-2; the match to TRBD1 covers 7 bases. Trimming at V came to 5 bases and at J to 5 bases, leaving 11 bases not matched to a gene. This CDR3 has 16 residues. Germline V gene sequence: CDR1 SGHVS, CDR2 FQNEAQ. The CDR3 region has the DNA TGTGCCAGCAGCATAAGGGGGACAGCGGAGACCGGGGAGCTGTTTTTT. Translating gives CASSIRGTAETGELFF.

The chain joins TRBV3-1 to TRBJ2-1, with D hard to call. The CDR3 is 15 amino acids. Germline V gene data show CDR1 as LGHDT and CDR2 as YNNKEL (reference sequence). Trimming removed 0 bases at V and 10 bases at J, with 16 bases between. The CDR3 DNA reads TGTGCCAGCAGCCAAGATCCGGCGGTTTATCGAGAGCAGTTCTTC. It is translated as CASSQDPAVYREQFF.

The chain uses TRBV7-6 and TRBJ2-3, with a tentative D call TRBD1 (6 bases). Germline loops: CDR1 SGHVS, CDR2 FNYEAQ. Trimming shortened V by 5 bases and J by 5 bases, and 14 bases separated the two germline ends. The CDR3 has 14 residues. DNA of the CDR3: TGTGCCAGCAGCCTCATACAGGGAAGAGATACGCAGTATTTT. Its protein product is CASSLIQGRDTQYF.

The rearrangement uses TRBV6-5 and TRBJ1-3; unclear D gene. This CDR3 spans 14 amino acids. The ends were cut back, 5 bases at V and 2 bases at J, with 10 bases in the middle. In germline, CDR1 is MNHEY, CDR2 SVGAGI. CDR3 nucleotides: TGTGCCAGCAGTGCCGGTAGGGCTGGAAACACCATATATTTT. Translation gives CASSAGRAGNTIYF.

The gene calls are TRBV28 and TRBJ1-5; D is unresolved. CDR1 is MDHEN and CDR2 is SYDVKM in the germline V gene. This CDR3 has 13 residues. Trimming took off 4 bases at V and 6 bases at J, with 10 bases between the two ends. CDR3 sequence reads: CASSSRVGQPQHF. The CDR3 region has the DNA TGTGCCAGCAGTTCACGGGTGGGTCAGCCCCAGCATTTT.

CDR3 in amino acids: CASSEGQYDTEAFF. CDR3 bases: TGTGCCAGCAGCGAGGGACAGTACGACACTGAAGCTTTCTTT. J is TRBJ1-1 and V is TRBV7-9, with 7 bases matching TRBD1. The CDR3 covers 14 residues. In germline, CDR1 is SEHNR, CDR2 FQNEAQ (reference sequence). Trimming cost V 5 bases and J 3 bases; bases outside gene matches: 6. The full variable domain, its missing parts supplied by reference TRBV7-9 and TRBJ1-1, is DTGVSQNPRHKITKRGQNVTFRCDPISEHNRLYWYRQTLGQGPEFLTYFQNEAQLEKSRLLSDRFSAERPKGSFSTLEIQRTEQGDSAMYLCASSEGQYDTEAFFGQGTRLTVV.

This clonotype was found many times. Mismatch with germline at one junction end may stem from a read error. V and J are TRBV20-1 and TRBJ2-7; D possibly corresponds to TRBD2 (6 bases). From germline, CDR1 is DFQATT and CDR2 SNEGSKA (reference sequence). This CDR3 has 13 residues. The CDR3 loop is CSARDMRQGGDNF. In nucleotides, the CDR3 is TGCAGTGCTAGAGATATGAGGCAGGGAGGTGACAACTTC.

The chain recombines TRBV29-1 with TRBJ2-3, with D uncertain. The CDR3 extends over 11 amino acids. Germline assignment: CDR1 SQVTM and CDR2 ANQGSEA. Trimming removed 8 bases at V and 0 bases at J, with 6 bases between. CDR3: CSWLSTDTQYF. The CDR3 coding sequence is TGCAGCTGGCTGAGCACAGATACGCAGTATTTT.

This clonotype has a handful of counts. The V and J genes are TRBV12-3 or TRBV12-4 and TRBJ2-1; 10 nucleotides agree with TRBD2. V lost 7 bases to trimming and J lost 2 bases; unmatched junction nucleotides: 5. CDR3 length equals 15 residues. CDR3 coding DNA: TGTGCCAGCAAGAAGGGACTAGCGACCTACAATGAGCAGTTCTTC. Its translation: CASKKGLATYNEQFF.

The chain carries TRBV7-2 and TRBJ2-1, with 10 bases aligning to TRBD2. Germline CDR1 SGHTA, CDR2 FQGNSA. V gave up 3 bases and J gave up 8 bases; unmatched junction bases: 7. The CDR3 length is 15 residues. The CDR3 sequence: CASSLRLAGVYEQFF. For the CDR3, the DNA is TGTGCCAGCAGCTTGCGGCTAGCGGGAGTATATGAGCAGTTCTTC.

The chain recombines TRBV7-3 with TRBJ2-1, with TRBD2 identical over 8 bases. Losses at the gene ends were 1 base for V and 4 bases for J; bases not matched to a gene: 6. CDR3 length: 16 residues. Germline CDR1 reads SGHTA; CDR2 reads FQGTGA. The CDR3 DNA sequence: TGTGCCAGCAGCTTAAAGCCTAGCGGGCCTTACAATGAGCAGTTCTTC. It translates to CASSLKPSGPYNEQFF.

The table lists this clonotype with many counts. The chain couples TRBV7-2 to TRBJ2-5; D may be TRBD1 or TRBD2 (5 bases each). Germline CDR1 and CDR2: SGHTA and FQGNSA. This CDR3 has 15 amino acids. Trimming left V 2 bases short and J 5 bases short, with 15 bases between. CDR3 DNA: TGTGCCAGCAGCTTAAATTACGGGGCAGGGGAGACCCAGTACTTC. Translating it yields CASSLNYGAGETQYF.

The chain uses TRBV12-3 or TRBV12-4 and TRBJ2-7; TRBD1 aligns across 9 bases. V lost 4 bases to trimming and J lost 2 bases; unmatched junction nucleotides: 12. CDR3 length: 17 residues. This CDR3 is CASSWHVVGQGAYEQYF. In DNA form, the CDR3 reads TGTGCCAGCAGTTGGCACGTCGTGGGACAGGGCGCCTACGAGCAGTACTTC.

This clonotype was observed a handful of times. The CDR3 loop reads CSVAGTSGRYEQYF. CDR3 in DNA: TGCAGCGTTGCTGGGACTAGCGGGAGATACGAGCAGTACTTC. The chain uses TRBV29-1 and TRBJ2-7, with 14 nucleotides matching TRBD2. Germline-derived CDR1 and CDR2 are SQVTM and ANQGSEA. The CDR3 is 14 amino acids. V lost 4 bases and J lost 4; bases outside the gene matches: 3.

This clonotype has a handful of counts. This rearrangement joins TRBV20-1 to TRBJ2-5; 8 bases are shared with TRBD1. Trimming took 5 bases from V and 2 from J; bases not matched to a gene: 4. The length of the CDR3 is 13 residues. CDR1 is DFQATT and CDR2 is SNEGSKA in the germline V gene (reference sequence). CDR3 residues: CSADRQGQETQYF. The CDR3 DNA reads as TGCAGTGCTGACCGACAGGGGCAAGAGACCCAGTACTTC.

The chain joins TRBV2 to TRBJ1-2; the D gene is possibly TRBD1 (5 bases). There are 14 residues in the CDR3. The V and J ends lost 6 bases and 6 bases respectively, with 17 bases between them. Germline assignment: CDR1 SNHLY and CDR2 FYNNEI. The CDR3 sequence is CASSQAGTSNGYTF. The CDR3 region has the DNA TGTGCCAGCAGCCAGGCTGGGACCTCGAATGGCTACACCTTC.

The rearrangement links TRBV3-1 to TRBJ2-3; maybe TRBD2 (6 bases). The CDR3 runs 15 residues. Germline CDR1 LGHDT, CDR2 YNNKEL (reference sequence). V lost 2 bases and J 2 bases, leaving 11 bases between the germline ends. The CDR3 bases are TGTGCCAGCAGCCAAACGGGAGTGAACACAGATACGCAGTATTTT. Amino acid sequence: CASSQTGVNTDTQYF.

This clonotype was seen at least ten times. The chain joins TRBV4-2 to TRBJ2-1; 7 bases match TRBD1. The CDR3 has 16 residues. V was clipped by 3 bases and J by 7 bases; unmatched bases: 12. Germline CDR1 reads LGHNA; CDR2 reads YNFKEQ. The DNA for the CDR3 is TGTGCCAGCAGCCAGGCGGACAGGCGTGTTCTAAATGAGCAGTTCTTC. Its protein product is CASSQADRRVLNEQFF.

This clonotype was detected only a few times. The chain employs TRBV28 and TRBJ2-7; D is uncertain. The end of the DNA aligns better with TRBJ2-1, so the J call may be wrong. The CDR3 extends over 11 amino acids. The V gene's germline CDR1 is MDHEN and CDR2 SYDVKM. CDR3 coding DNA: TGTGCCAGCAGTTCCCAGTATGAGCAGTTCTTC. Translation: CASSSQYEQFF.

This CDR3 is CASRPGQGKSETQYF. CDR3 DNA: TGCGCCAGCAGACCGGGACAGGGGAAGTCAGAGACCCAGTACTTC. This sequence joins TRBV5-1 and TRBJ2-5; TRBD1 matches at 10 bases. V was pared by 5 bases and J by 4 bases, with 8 bases of the junction left unmatched. The germline V gene has CDR1 SGHRS and CDR2 YFSETQ. This CDR3 contains 15 residues.

The chain couples TRBV20-1 to TRBJ1-1; D is unclear. V was clipped by 3 bases and J by 4 bases, with 12 bases between them. The CDR3 sequence is 13 residues long. Germline values: CDR1 DFQATT, CDR2 SNEGSKA (reference sequence). CDR3 sequence reads: CSASPLLITEAFF. Written as DNA, the CDR3 is TGCAGTGCTAGCCCACTGCTCATCACTGAAGCTTTCTTT.

The V call is TRBV7-2, the J call TRBJ2-5; tentatively, D is TRBD1 (6 bases). The germline CDR1 and CDR2 sequences are SGHTA and FQGNSA. Between the trimmed V and J ends, which lost 3 bases and 2 bases, there was a span of 10 bases. The CDR3 covers 14 residues. CDR3: CASSLDSRQETQYF. The CDR3 DNA sequence: TGTGCCAGCAGCTTGGACAGCCGACAAGAGACCCAGTACTTC.

This clonotype has just a few counts. This chain links TRBV5-1 with TRBJ2-3, with 8 bases fitting TRBD2. V was pared by 2 bases and J by 5 bases, with 7 bases of the junction left unmatched. From germline, CDR1 is SGHRS and CDR2 YFSETQ. The CDR3 runs 15 residues. This chain's CDR3 is CASSFAGRAGDTQYF. CDR3 nucleotide sequence: TGCGCCAGCAGCTTTGCCGGGAGGGCCGGAGATACGCAGTATTTT.

Ten or more counts support this clonotype. The chain links TRBV28 to TRBJ2-5; D unresolved. From germline, CDR1 is MDHEN and CDR2 SYDVKM. The CDR3 is 13 amino acids. The ends were cut back, 3 bases at V and 4 bases at J, with 9 bases in the middle. In nucleotides, the CDR3 is TGTGCCAGCAGTTTCGGGTCACCAGAGACCCAGTACTTC. Translation: CASSFGSPETQYF.